This record looks at one TCR beta chain sequence and its context. The antigen is undetermined. The record originates from a study of cytomegalovirus exposure and HLA in healthy donors. Background on the study: Genotyping of more than 300 donors showed that about 83% belonged to the Caucasian-associated ancestry cluster.

PCR primers comprised 60 Vbeta and 13 Jbeta primers. Assay: immunoSEQ multiplex PCR; the TCRdb copy retains only in-frame clones and omits some. The sample comprises about 130,000 clones, around 76% of which are singletons, and over 1.5% rests with the top ten. The CDR3 runs to 14 residues. CDR1 and CDR2 (germline): SGHRS, YFSETQ. Trimming left V 7 bases short and J 4 bases short, with 18 bases between. Study-level results: About 87% or about 30% of the time was how often most TCR beta V segments were productive, according to an earlier analysis. It was reported that the classifier diagnosed cytomegalovirus status with high specificity and sensitivity in both the original and validation cohorts. Despite most TCR sequences being rare, some public TCRs occurred in many donors.

The chain couples TRBV5-1 to TRBJ2-7; D is perhaps TRBD2 (5 bases). The sample consisted of PBMCs. The sequence was obtained from a woman in her fifties or sixties in good health and CMV-seronegative. DNA of the CDR3: TGCGCCAGCTCTCTAGGCGCGGGCCTTTACGAGCAGTACTTC. This translates into CASSLGAGLYEQYF.